The present entry profiles one TCR beta chain with its context. Its antigen target is currently unknown. No much larger clonotype is one base removed from it; base qualities were not supplied. The library was prepared using 5' RACE. The instrument given in TCRdb is Illumina MiSeq. Starting from the raw public reads, TCRdb applied fastp trimming at Q25, assembled clones with MiXCR and retained in-frame beta chains. Rows with one shared CDR3 protein collapse into an entry with the most common genes and DNA. The sample table lists roughly 18,000 distinct CDR3 sequences, roughly 15% of them with a count of one. Roughly 24% of the sample is taken by the ten largest. This sample was taken from a study of HIV-infected patients and healthy controls (dated by TCRdb to 2014 to 2015). Reading from cysteine to phenylalanine, the CDR3 counts 17 amino acids. Of the read, only the CDR3 DNA is kept; its 51 bases are in frame from base 1. The germline V gene encodes CDR1 MDHEN and CDR2 SYDVKM. The junction shows trimming of 7 bases on V and 3 bases on J, plus 22 bases between the germline ends.

The sequenced material came from CD8+ T cells from blood. This receptor was taken from a human donor in good health. The sequence links TRBV28 to TRBJ1-5; perhaps TRBD1 is the D gene, with 5 bases matching. The sequence in DNA is TGTGCCAGCACCCCCTTACGAAGGGGTGAGGACAATCAGCCCCAGCATTTT. This codes for CASTPLRRGEDNQPQHF.